This T cell receptor beta chain derives from a study of T cell repertoires in cytomegalovirus infection. Study-wide results and caveats: The ex vivo response was dominated by HLA-C-restricted CMV-specific TCR beta clonotypes.

The CDR3 is made up of 12 amino acids. With 4 bases removed from V and 0 bases from J, the gap between germline ends came to 4 bases. The germline V gene encodes CDR1 MDHEN and CDR2 SYDVKM. TCRdb reanalysed the reads using MiXCR and keeps one entry per CDR3 protein. The sample holds about 530,000 distinct CDR3 sequences, around 27% seen once. This clonotype has a handful of counts. The antigen is undetermined. The chain uses TRBV28 and TRBJ2-7; no firm D call. Source material: PBMCs. The source is a human donor in good health (CMV status not recorded). Some clones in this sample may be carry-over from other donors' samples. CDR3 sequence reads: CASSSFSYEQYF. CDR3 coding DNA: TGTGCCAGCAGTTCCTTCTCCTACGAGCAGTACTTC.